The 28 T cell receptor beta chains given below trace back to one sample, sequenced in a study of blood T cell repertoires in COVID-19. Assay used: immunoSEQ multiplex PCR; TCRdb lists only in-frame clones, some missing. The table has 180,000 or so clones, around 88% seen once; the top ten hold about 6%. The specimen sequenced was PBMCs or T cells enriched from blood (not recorded which). The receptors shown here come from a man aged 40-49 years with acute COVID-19.

This chain uses TRBV4-2 with TRBJ2-1, with D maybe TRBD2 (6 bases). Germline V lookup: CDR1 LGHNA, CDR2 YNFKEQ. Trimming removed 4 bases from V and 10 bases from J, with 26 bases in between. The CDR3 sequence is 17 residues long. CDR3 DNA sequence: TGTGCCAGCAGCCTCCTCCACTGGGGGGAGGAGGGGATAGAGCAGTTCTTC. This gives the protein CASSLLHWGEEGIEQFF.

The chain is built from TRBV7-8 and TRBJ1-1, with 7 nucleotides matching TRBD1. J was trimmed by 12 bases and V by 2 bases; bases with no gene match: 6. This CDR3 is 12 amino acids long. Germline CDR1 reads SGHVS; CDR2 reads FQNEAQ. The chain's CDR3 is CASSLLRGQTFF. For the CDR3, the DNA is TGTGCCAGCAGCTTATTAAGGGGGCAGACTTTCTTT.

J is TRBJ2-5 and V is TRBV6-1; TRBD1 aligns across 10 bases. Germline CDR1 and CDR2: MNHNS and SASEGT. V was pared by 3 bases and J by 4 bases, with 5 bases of the junction left unmatched. The CDR3 is 15 residues long. The chain's CDR3 is CASSDMGQGRETQYF. The CDR3, as DNA: TGTGCCAGCAGTGATATGGGACAGGGGCGAGAGACCCAGTACTTC.

The gene calls are TRBV10-3 and TRBJ2-7; TRBD2 matches 8 bases. This CDR3 contains 15 residues. Germline V lookup: CDR1 ENHRY, CDR2 SYGVKD. V gave up 6 bases and J gave up 3 bases; unmatched junction bases: 10. The CDR3 sequence: CAIRDSETSVYEQYF. CDR3 in DNA: TGTGCCATCAGGGACTCCGAGACTAGCGTCTACGAGCAGTACTTC.

The rearrangement joins TRBV5-5 to TRBJ2-7, with 13 bases matching TRBD2. The V segment lost 4 bases and the J segment 5 bases; nucleotides outside the gene matches: 6. CDR3 size: 15 residues. Germline loops: CDR1 SGHKS, CDR2 YYEKEE (reference sequence). CDR3 DNA: TGTGCCAGCAGCAAGACTAGCGGGAGGTCGGACGAGCAGTACTTC. Translation gives CASSKTSGRSDEQYF.

This clone was observed a handful of times. This chain uses TRBV27 with TRBJ1-1; 12 positions match TRBD1. The CDR3 has 14 residues. Looked up from germline, CDR1 is MNHEY and CDR2 is SMNVEV (reference sequence). The V segment lost 3 bases and the J segment 9 bases; nucleotides outside the gene matches: 5. CDR3 DNA: TGTGCCAGCAGTTTGCCGGGACAGGGGGCCAAAGCTTTCTTT. Its translation is CASSLPGQGAKAFF.

The genes are TRBV4-1 and TRBJ2-5; D not resolved. Between the trimmed V and J ends, which lost 4 bases and 4 bases, there was a span of 7 bases. Germline V lookup: CDR1 MGHRA, CDR2 YSYEKL. The CDR3 spans 12 residues. CDR3 sequence reads: CASSLPRETQYF. CDR3 nucleotide sequence: TGCGCCAGCAGCCTACCGAGAGAGACCCAGTACTTC.

The genes are TRBV19 and TRBJ2-1, with 8 bases aligning to TRBD2. The CDR3 has 15 residues. Per germline, CDR1 LNHDA and CDR2 SQIVND (reference sequence). V lost 4 bases, J lost 3 bases, and 5 bases stayed unmatched. The CDR3 nucleotides read TGTGCCAGTAGTAGAAGCGGGGGATACTACAATGAGCAGTTCTTC. It yields the protein CASSRSGGYYNEQFF.

The V call is TRBV10-3, the J call TRBJ2-7, with D perhaps TRBD1 (6 bases). Germline V gene data show CDR1 as ENHRY and CDR2 as SYGVKD. With 4 bases removed from V and 0 bases from J, the gap between germline ends came to 16 bases. CDR3 size: 16 residues. CDR3 residues: CAISVSQGPSSYEQYF. The CDR3 region has the DNA TGTGCCATCAGTGTTAGTCAGGGGCCTTCCTCCTACGAGCAGTACTTC.

This clone occurred once. The V and J genes are TRBV28 and TRBJ2-5, with D perhaps matching TRBD2 (5 bases). The CDR3 has 15 residues. The germline gives CDR1 MDHEN, CDR2 SYDVKM. V lost 6 bases, J lost 2 bases, and 16 bases lay in between. The CDR3 sequence is CASRSTSSTQETQYF. CDR3 DNA: TGTGCCAGCAGGAGTACTAGTAGCACACAAGAGACCCAGTACTTC.

This clone was seen only once. The chain joins TRBV29-1 to TRBJ2-3, with 7 bases lining up with TRBD2. This CDR3 is 13 amino acids long. Germline CDR1 SQVTM, CDR2 ANQGSEA. Trimming removed 6 bases from V and 4 bases from J; junction bases left unmatched: 7. CDR3 protein: CSVYRGRADTQYF. In nucleotides, the CDR3 is TGCAGCGTATACCGTGGGAGGGCAGATACGCAGTATTTT.

The chain combines TRBV30 with TRBJ1-6; D gene ambiguous. The CDR3 sequence is 13 residues long. Germline V lookup: CDR1 GTSNPN, CDR2 SVGIG (reference sequence). V was trimmed by 5 bases and J by 8 bases, leaving 13 bases between them. The CDR3 region has the DNA TGTGCCTGGGAGGGAGGGCCGGATTCACCCCTCCACTTT. Its protein is CAWEGGPDSPLHF.

This clone was observed a handful of times. The chain combines TRBV28 with TRBJ1-1, with 7 bases fitting TRBD1. Germline loops: CDR1 MDHEN, CDR2 SYDVKM. This CDR3 is 15 amino acids long. Trimming removed 6 bases from V and 1 base from J; junction bases left unmatched: 8. CDR3 DNA sequence: TGTGCCAGCAGCCCCATCCGGACAGGGAACACTGAAGCTTTCTTT. The encoded protein is CASSPIRTGNTEAFF.

The chain recombines TRBV7-2 with TRBJ1-2; 7 nucleotides line up with TRBD1. The CDR3 consists of 15 residues. Germline lookup yields CDR1 SGHTA and CDR2 FQGNSA. The J segment lost 3 bases and the V segment lost 2 bases, leaving 6 bases of the junction unmatched. The CDR3 sequence is CASSLPQGIYYGYTF. The CDR3 nucleotides read TGTGCCAGCAGCTTACCACAGGGGATTTACTATGGCTACACCTTC.

V is TRBV28 and J is TRBJ1-2, with TRBD1 identical over 8 bases. Trimming cost V 3 bases and J 2 bases; bases outside gene matches: 5. CDR3 length equals 15 residues. Germline V gene data show CDR1 as MDHEN and CDR2 as SYDVKM. The CDR3 reads CASSLGDRLNYGYTF. The CDR3 nucleotides read TGTGCCAGCAGTTTGGGGGACAGGTTGAACTATGGCTACACCTTC.

The rearrangement uses TRBV7-2 and TRBJ2-7; 10 bases line up with TRBD2. There are 14 residues in the CDR3. V shed 6 bases, J shed 4 bases, and the junction held 6 bases outside the gene matches. Germline CDR1 and CDR2: SGHTA and FQGNSA. CDR3: CASREAGGSYEQYF. The CDR3 DNA is TGTGCCAGCAGAGAAGCGGGAGGGAGTTACGAGCAGTACTTC.

The chain couples TRBV7-9 to TRBJ1-4; TRBD1 matches 7 bases. The CDR3 extends over 16 amino acids. J gave up 0 bases and V 3 bases, and 4 bases lay outside the gene matches. From germline, CDR1 is SEHNR and CDR2 FQNEAQ (reference sequence). The CDR3 DNA sequence: TGTGCCAGCAGCTTGGGCAGGGGGACAACTAATGAAAAACTGTTTTTT. Protein: CASSLGRGTTNEKLFF.

This chain links TRBV24-1 with TRBJ1-6, with D maybe TRBD1 (6 bases). CDR3 length: 18 amino acids. Germline V gene lookup returns CDR1 KGHDR and CDR2 SFDVKD. V lost 0 bases, J lost 2 bases, and 13 bases lay in between. The CDR3 DNA sequence: TGTGCCACCAGTGATTTGTTTGTTGGGGACACCTATAATTCACCCCTCCACTTT. This sequence encodes CATSDLFVGDTYNSPLHF.

Here the CDR3 reads CASSPRFLAGGFDTGELFF. CDR3 DNA sequence: TGCGCCAGCAGCCCGCGATTCCTAGCGGGAGGGTTCGACACCGGGGAGCTGTTTTTT. The chain carries TRBV4-1 and TRBJ2-2; 12 nucleotides match TRBD2. The CDR3 consists of 19 residues. In germline, CDR1 is MGHRA, CDR2 YSYEKL. V was clipped by 4 bases and J by 3 bases; unmatched bases: 12.

This chain joins TRBV24-1 and TRBJ2-7; the D gene is possibly TRBD1 (5 bases). The CDR3 is 16 residues long. Trimming took 6 bases from V and 2 from J, leaving 19 bases between them. Germline CDR1 and CDR2: KGHDR and SFDVKD. CDR3 bases: TGTGCCACCAGTCGGGCAAAAAGGGGCTTGACCTACGAGCAGTACTTC. Residues: CATSRAKRGLTYEQYF.

The chain couples TRBV10-3 to TRBJ2-5; 7 positions match TRBD1. J lost 5 bases, V lost 8 bases, and 17 bases had no gene match. CDR1 is ENHRY, CDR2 SYGVKD, per germline. The CDR3 is 16 residues long. The CDR3 DNA reads TGTGCCATCGGTTCGTCGAGGGGGCGAGGGGAGGAGACCCAGTACTTC. This gives the protein CAIGSSRGRGEETQYF.

The rearrangement uses TRBV7-2 and TRBJ2-1; 9 nucleotides line up with TRBD2. After removal of 1 base from V and 9 bases from J, the junction contained 7 bases not matched to a gene. The germline V gene has CDR1 SGHTA and CDR2 FQGNSA. The CDR3 is 15 amino acids. This CDR3 reads CASSLDLAGATEQFF. The DNA for the CDR3 is TGTGCCAGCAGCTTAGACTTAGCGGGAGCGACTGAGCAGTTCTTC.

This chain joins TRBV6-5 and TRBJ2-1; 9 bases are shared with TRBD1. Germline values: CDR1 MNHEY, CDR2 SVGAGI. V dropped 0 bases and J dropped 7; count of bases not matched to a gene: 4. The CDR3 totals 15 residues. Written as DNA, the CDR3 is TGTGCCAGCAGTTACTCGACAGGGGGTACAAATGAGCAGTTCTTC. As protein: CASSYSTGGTNEQFF.

The V call is TRBV28, the J call TRBJ2-1; D remains unclear. Germline CDR1 and CDR2: MDHEN and SYDVKM. The CDR3 extends over 16 amino acids. V gave up 2 bases and J gave up 5 bases, with 16 bases separating them. CDR3 sequence (DNA): TGTGCCAGCAGTTTACAGGCCACCCTTATGGACAATGAGCAGTTCTTC. This gives the protein CASSLQATLMDNEQFF.

This chain uses TRBV10-3 with TRBJ2-4; 11 bases align to TRBD2. V shed 2 bases and J 7 bases; nucleotides not matched to a gene: 7. The CDR3 sequence is 16 residues long. Germline V gene sequence: CDR1 ENHRY, CDR2 SYGVKD. As DNA, the CDR3 is TGTGCCATCAGTGAGGGGGTAGCGGGAGGGCTCAACATTCAGTACTTC. Its translation is CAISEGVAGGLNIQYF.

The rearrangement uses TRBV10-1 and TRBJ2-2; weak D call: TRBD1 (5 bases). Germline CDR1 WNHNN, CDR2 SYGVQD (reference sequence). The length of the CDR3 is 15 residues. Trimming stripped 0 bases from V and 5 bases from J, with 10 bases between. The CDR3 nucleotides are TGCGCCAGCAGTGAGTCGGACAATTGGACCGGGGAGCTGTTTTTT. This codes for CASSESDNWTGELFF.

The chain joins TRBV3-1 (or the pseudogene TRBV3-2) to TRBJ1-6, with unresolved D. The V end was cut by 3 bases, the J end by 10 bases, with 7 bases between. The CDR3 is made up of 12 amino acids. The germline V gene has CDR1 LGHDT and CDR2 YNNKEL (reference sequence). The CDR3 region is CASSHGVSPLHF. In DNA form, the CDR3 reads TGTGCCAGCAGCCACGGGGTGTCACCCCTCCACTTT.

This clone has at least ten counts. Other DNA sequences of this sample code for an identical CDR3. V and J are TRBV11-2 and TRBJ2-7; maybe TRBD1 (6 bases). CDR3 size: 16 residues. V was cut by 3 bases and J by 0 bases, with 15 bases left in between. The germline V gene encodes CDR1 SGHAT and CDR2 FQNNGV. The CDR3 reads CASSFDRFLLSYEQYF. In DNA form, the CDR3 reads TGTGCCAGCAGCTTTGACAGGTTTTTACTCTCCTACGAGCAGTACTTC.